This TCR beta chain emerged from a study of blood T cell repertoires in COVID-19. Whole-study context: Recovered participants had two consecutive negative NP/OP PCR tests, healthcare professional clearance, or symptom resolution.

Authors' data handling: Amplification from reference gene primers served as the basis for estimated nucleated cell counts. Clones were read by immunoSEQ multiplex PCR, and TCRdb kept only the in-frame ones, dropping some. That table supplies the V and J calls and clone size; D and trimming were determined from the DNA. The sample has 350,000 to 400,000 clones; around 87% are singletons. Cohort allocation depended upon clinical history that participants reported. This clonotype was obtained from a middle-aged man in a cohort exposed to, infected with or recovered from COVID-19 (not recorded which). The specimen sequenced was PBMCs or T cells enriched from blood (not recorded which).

The CDR3 DNA sequence: TGTGCCAGCAGCCCCTCGAGGACTTCCTACGAGCAGTACTTC. Translated: CASSPSRTSYEQYF. The V and J genes are TRBV7-9 and TRBJ2-7; perhaps TRBD2 as D (5 bases). Trimming left V 5 bases short and J 1 base short, with 12 bases between. Germline lookup yields CDR1 SEHNR and CDR2 FQNEAQ (reference sequence). This CDR3 is 14 amino acids long.